This T cell receptor (beta chain) was sequenced in a study of OX40 agonist ivuxolimab in advanced cancers. Study background: All patients had ivuxolimab intravenously every 2 weeks at 0.01 to 10 mg/kg.

Germline CDR1 reads MNHEY; CDR2 reads SVGAGI. V was trimmed by 7 bases and J by 0 bases, leaving 10 bases between them. The CDR3 spans 13 residues. Measured with immunoSEQ multiplex PCR; TCRdb has only the in-frame clones, and not every one. The repertoire holds some 74,000 clones, with 88% as singletons. Specimen: CD4+ or CD8+ T cells sorted from blood, collected in a trial of the OX40 agonist ivuxolimab. This TCR was sampled from an adult with an advanced solid tumor such as melanoma, head and neck, liver or kidney cancer. The gene calls are TRBV6-5 and TRBJ2-7; perhaps TRBD2 as D (6 bases). The CDR3 DNA reads as TGTGCCAGCATTAGCGGATCCTCCTACGAGCAGTACTTC. This translates into CASISGSSYEQYF.